These 14 T cell receptor beta chains were all obtained from the same sample, sequenced in a study of CD8 T cells in ankylosing spondylitis. Regarding the study as a whole: There was a TCR beta motif, made of 7 or 8 highly homologous variants, that appeared characteristic of ankylosing spondylitis blood.

No antigen is known for these receptors. TCRdb re-called the 5' RACE reads through MiXCR, storing one row per CDR3 protein. This table holds more than 600,000 distinct CDR3 sequences, around 20% found once. The sample consisted of blood, either unsorted or a sorted T cell fraction (not recorded which). These receptors came from a male donor with ankylosing spondylitis.

This clonotype turned up a few times. The CDR3: CASTDGLLPEAFF. The CDR3 DNA follows: TGTGCCAGCACCGACGGCCTTCTCCCTGAAGCTTTCTTT. V gene TRBV12-3 or TRBV12-4 combines with J gene TRBJ1-1; D uncertain. This CDR3 has 13 residues. With 7 bases removed from V and 6 bases from J, the gap between germline ends came to 15 bases.

The rearrangement uses TRBV24-1 and TRBJ1-6; tentative D call: TRBD1 (5 bases). Germline CDR1 reads KGHDR; CDR2 reads SFDVKD. The CDR3 has 14 amino acids. Trimming shortened V by 4 bases and J by 10 bases, and 13 bases separated the two germline ends. CDR3 nucleotide sequence: TGTGCCACCAGTGACCAGGGTGGACAATCACCCCTCCACTTT. Translation: CATSDQGGQSPLHF.

J is TRBJ2-7 and V is TRBV6-5, with D possibly matching TRBD2 (6 bases). This CDR3 has 15 residues. Trimming took off 2 bases at V and 2 bases at J, with 13 bases between the two ends. Germline loops: CDR1 MNHEY, CDR2 SVGAGI. The CDR3 DNA reads TGTGCCAGCAGTTACGGGCGGGACCCAACCTACGAGCAGTACTTC. Amino acid sequence: CASSYGRDPTYEQYF.

V gene TRBV27 combines with J gene TRBJ2-7, with 11 bases that match TRBD2. Germline CDR1 and CDR2: MNHEY and SMNVEV (reference sequence). CDR3 size: 18 residues. The junction had 17 bases not matched to a gene; V was cut back by 5 bases and J by 5 bases. In DNA, the CDR3 is TGTGCCAGCAGTCCCATCGGGACTAGCGGTTTTGGGGGGCACGAGCAGTACTTC. It specifies CASSPIGTSGFGGHEQYF.

This clonotype occurred a few times. The genes are TRBV20-1 and TRBJ2-1; 16 nucleotides line up with TRBD2. Germline V lookup: CDR1 DFQATT, CDR2 SNEGSKA (reference sequence). With V trimmed by 4 bases and J by 3 bases, 15 bases remained unmatched. The CDR3 length is 20 residues. This chain's CDR3 is CSATSPPGTSGREVYNEQFF. In nucleotides, the CDR3 is TGCAGTGCTACCTCCCCGCCCGGGACTAGCGGGAGGGAGGTCTACAATGAGCAGTTCTTC.

The J gene is TRBJ2-3, the V gene TRBV7-6; D not certain. The germline gives CDR1 SGHVS, CDR2 FNYEAQ. V dropped 5 bases and J dropped 1 base, with 10 bases sitting between them. CDR3 size: 14 residues. Written as DNA, the CDR3 is TGTGCCAGCAGCACTCCGGTCCGCACAGATACGCAGTATTTT. The encoded protein is CASSTPVRTDTQYF.

Only a few counts were recorded for this clonotype. V and J are TRBV5-5 and TRBJ1-3; TRBD1 agrees at 7 bases. Germline CDR1 and CDR2: SGHKS and YYEKEE (reference sequence). Unmatched junction bases numbered 4, after V lost 4 bases and J lost 0 bases. This CDR3 is built from 15 residues. The CDR3 nucleotides read TGTGCCAGCAGCCGTGGGGACAGCTCTGGAAACACCATATATTTT. It encodes CASSRGDSSGNTIYF. The variable domain in full, completed from reference TRBV5-5 and TRBJ1-3, reads DAGVTQSPTHLIKTRGQQVTLRCSPISGHKSVSWYQQVLGQGPQFIFQYYEKEERGRGNFPDRFSARQFPNYSSELNVNALLLGDSALYLCASSRGDSSGNTIYFGEGSWLTVV.

This clonotype was detected a few times. The rearrangement uses TRBV28 and TRBJ1-1, with unresolved D. The CDR3 extends over 12 amino acids. Looked up from germline, CDR1 is MDHEN and CDR2 is SYDVKM. The V end lost 4 bases, the J end lost 5 bases, and 8 bases lay between the germline ends. Here the CDR3 reads CASSYLRTEAFF. The CDR3 DNA follows: TGTGCCAGCAGTTACCTGAGGACTGAAGCTTTCTTT.

The rearrangement joins TRBV7-3 to TRBJ1-4; 7 bases are shared with TRBD1. This CDR3 has 16 residues. Germline values: CDR1 SGHTA, CDR2 FQGTGA. V was clipped by 0 bases and J by 6 bases; unmatched bases: 7. The CDR3, as DNA: TGTGCCAGCAGCTTAACCTTCGACAGGGATGATGAAAAACTGTTTTTT. Protein product: CASSLTFDRDDEKLFF.

The gene calls are TRBV11-2 and TRBJ1-5, with D uncertain. Germline-derived CDR1 and CDR2 are SGHAT and FQNNGV. The CDR3 is 18 residues long. Trimming took off 5 bases at V and 7 bases at J, with 27 bases between the two ends. In DNA form, the CDR3 reads TGTGCCAGCAGCCTCTCGTCCGATGGCGTCGTGAGGTTCCAGCCCCAGCATTTT. Translated, it gives CASSLSSDGVVRFQPQHF.

The chain couples TRBV20-1 to TRBJ1-1; possibly TRBD1 for D (5 bases). This CDR3 is built from 13 residues. Trimming took off 6 bases at V and 0 bases at J, with 11 bases between the two ends. Germline lookup yields CDR1 DFQATT and CDR2 SNEGSKA (reference sequence). The CDR3 DNA reads as TGCAGTGCCATCCAGGGCTTGAACACTGAAGCTTTCTTT. It specifies CSAIQGLNTEAFF.

This clonotype was picked up many times. The V gene is TRBV15, the J gene TRBJ1-4; no clear D gene. CDR1 and CDR2 from the germline V gene are LNHNV and YYDKDF (reference sequence). The CDR3 has 15 amino acids. V was clipped by 5 bases and J by 4 bases, with 14 bases between them. DNA for the CDR3: TGTGCCACCAGCGGCCAGGCGGGAGTTAATGAAAAACTGTTTTTT. Translated, it gives CATSGQAGVNEKLFF.

The rearrangement uses TRBV5-1 and TRBJ2-1; no definite D call. Trimming left V 3 bases short and J 8 bases short, with 15 bases between. CDR1 and CDR2 from the germline V gene are SGHRS and YFSETQ. The length of the CDR3 is 14 residues. This chain's CDR3 is CASSSYINGHEQFF. The CDR3 DNA reads as TGCGCCAGCAGCTCGTATATAAACGGTCATGAGCAGTTCTTC. Together with reference TRBV5-1 and TRBJ2-1, the CDR3 gives the full variable domain: KAGVTQTPRYLIKTRGQQVTLSCSPISGHRSVSWYQQTPGQGLQFLFEYFSETQRNKGNFPGRFSGRQFSNSRSEMNVSTLELGDSALYLCASSSYINGHEQFFGPGTRLTVL.

This clonotype was recorded a few times. CDR3 in DNA: TGTGCCAGCCTCCTAAACACCGGGGAGCTGTTTTTT. Translating it yields CASLLNTGELFF. V usage is TRBV6-2 or TRBV6-3 and J usage is TRBJ2-2; no firm D call. Germline-derived CDR1 and CDR2 are MNHEY and SVGEGT. V was pared by 8 bases and J by 2 bases, with 6 bases between. CDR3 size: 12 residues.